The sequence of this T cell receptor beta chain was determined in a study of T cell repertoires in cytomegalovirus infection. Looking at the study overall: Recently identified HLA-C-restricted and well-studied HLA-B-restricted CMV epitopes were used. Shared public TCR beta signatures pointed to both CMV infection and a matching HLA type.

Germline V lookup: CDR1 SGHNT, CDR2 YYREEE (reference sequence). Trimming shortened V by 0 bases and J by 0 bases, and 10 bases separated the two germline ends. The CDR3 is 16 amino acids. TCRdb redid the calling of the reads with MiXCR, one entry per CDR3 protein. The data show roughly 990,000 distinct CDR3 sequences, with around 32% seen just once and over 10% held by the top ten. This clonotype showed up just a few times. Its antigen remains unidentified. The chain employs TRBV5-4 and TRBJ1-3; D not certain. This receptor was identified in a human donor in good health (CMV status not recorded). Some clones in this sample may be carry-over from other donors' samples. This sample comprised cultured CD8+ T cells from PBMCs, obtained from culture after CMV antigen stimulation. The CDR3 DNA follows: TGTGCCAGCAGCTTGGATCTGGGGTCCTCTGGAAACACCATATATTTT. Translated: CASSLDLGSSGNTIYF.